These 10 T cell receptor beta chains were sequenced from one sample in a study of regulatory T cells in long-lasting Graves disease. The time point denotes: persistent/refractory GD, antithyroid drugs over 5 years with positive TRAb. Extracted RNA from PBMCs served as the source of the TCR library. Arm-PCR of CDR3 regions and iRepertoire HTBI primers were the basis on which TCR beta libraries were built. TCRdb fed the multiplex PCR reads into MiXCR, producing one record per CDR3 protein. The table lists 700,000 or so distinct CDR3 sequences, 30% of them singletons. Sequencing used peripheral blood mononuclear cells (PBMCs), obtained when the disease was refractory, from a patient treated with antithyroid drugs. Every receptor here comes from a female donor with Graves disease.

As for this clonotype: A clone one base away is much larger, so this may be a read error. The chain employs TRBV6-5 and TRBJ2-5; the D is unclear. The CDR3 totals 15 residues. V lost 2 bases and J 9 bases, leaving 19 bases between the germline ends. Germline values: CDR1 MNHEY, CDR2 SVGAGI. DNA of the CDR3: TGTGCCAGCAGTTACGGTACTACTAAGGCGGAGTCCCAGTACTTC. It specifies CASSYGTTKAESQYF.

V gene TRBV7-2 combines with J gene TRBJ1-4, with D perhaps matching TRBD1 (5 bases). CDR1 and CDR2 (germline): SGHTA, FQGNSA. The CDR3 runs to 13 residues. The V and J ends lost 5 bases and 8 bases respectively, with 12 bases between them. Here the CDR3 DNA reads TGTGCCAGCAGCCGGGACGGATTGGAAAAACTGTTTTTT. Translated: CASSRDGLEKLFF. The whole variable domain, remainder taken from reference TRBV7-2 and TRBJ1-4, is GAGVSQSPSNKVTEKGKDVELRCDPISGHTALYWYRQSLGQGLEFLIYFQGNSAPDKSGLPSDRFSAERTGGSVSTLTIQRTQQEDSAVYLCASSRDGLEKLFFGSGTQLSVL.

This clonotype was found a few times. The V and J genes are TRBV11-2 and TRBJ2-2, with D tentatively TRBD1 or TRBD2 (5 bases each). Germline assignment: CDR1 SGHAT and CDR2 FQNNGV. V was cut by 5 bases and J by 6 bases, with 25 bases left in between. CDR3 length equals 18 residues. Here the CDR3 reads CASSLLTPGAGRAGELFF. CDR3 nucleotide sequence: TGTGCCAGCAGCCTTCTCACCCCCGGGGCAGGGCGGGCCGGGGAGCTGTTTTTT.

This clonotype appeared a few times. This sequence joins TRBV20-1 and TRBJ2-5; maybe TRBD2 (6 bases). The V and J ends lost 2 bases and 0 bases respectively, with 10 bases between them. Germline CDR1 and CDR2: DFQATT and SNEGSKA (reference sequence). CDR3 size: 14 residues. As DNA, the CDR3 is TGCAGTGCTAGAATCAGCGGGTACCAAGAGACCCAGTACTTC. Translating it yields CSARISGYQETQYF.

J is TRBJ2-7 and V is TRBV5-6; 9 nucleotides align to TRBD2. With 4 bases clipped from V and 2 bases from J, the junction kept 10 bases outside the gene matches. This CDR3 comprises 16 residues. Germline CDR1 reads SGHDT; CDR2 reads YYEEEE. The CDR3: CASSKAGLAATYEQYF. Written as DNA, the CDR3 is TGTGCCAGCAGCAAAGCGGGACTAGCCGCTACCTACGAGCAGTACTTC.

On this clonotype itself: This may be a read error, as it is one base from a much larger clone. This rearrangement joins TRBV11-2 to TRBJ2-7, with unresolved D. This CDR3 spans 13 amino acids. Germline CDR1 reads SGHAT; CDR2 reads FQNNGV. DNA of the CDR3: TGTGCCAGCAGCCGGGCAAACTCCTACGAGCGGTACTTC. Translation gives CASSRANSYERYF.

This clonotype was picked up many times. The CDR3 DNA reads TGTGCCAGCAGGGACAGATCGGACACTGAAGCTTTCTTT. Amino acid sequence: CASRDRSDTEAFF. This chain links TRBV2 with TRBJ1-1; the D gene is possibly TRBD1 (6 bases). Trimming took off 6 bases at V and 3 bases at J, with 11 bases between the two ends. CDR3 length: 13 residues. Germline loops: CDR1 SNHLY, CDR2 FYNNEI. The entire variable domain, with the rest obtained from reference TRBV2 and TRBJ1-1, is as follows: EPEVTQTPSHQVTQMGQEVILRCVPISNHLYFYWYRQILGQKVEFLVSFYNNEISEKSEIFDDQFSVERPDGSNFTLKIRSTKLEDSAMYFCASRDRSDTEAFFGQGTRLTVV.

This clonotype was seen only a few times. V is TRBV11-3 and J is TRBJ2-7; TRBD1 matches at 8 bases. The germline V gene encodes CDR1 SGHNT and CDR2 YENEEA. V lost 5 bases to trimming and J lost 8 bases; unmatched junction nucleotides: 8. There are 13 residues in the CDR3. The CDR3 nucleotides read TGTGCCAGCAGCCCAAGGACAGGGTTTAAGCAGTACTTC. Residues: CASSPRTGFKQYF. The full variable domain, completed using reference TRBV11-3 and TRBJ2-7, is EAGVVQSPRYKIIEKKQPVAFWCNPISGHNTLYWYLQNLGQGPELLIRYENEEAVDDSQLPKDRFSAERLKGVDSTLKIQPAELGDSAVYLCASSPRTGFKQYFGPGTRLTVT.

This clonotype has a count of ten or more. It may be a read error: a sequence one base away is much more abundant. V is TRBV5-4 and J is TRBJ1-2, with D possibly being TRBD1 (5 bases). The CDR3 runs to 13 residues. Germline V lookup: CDR1 SGHNT, CDR2 YYREEE (reference sequence). V was shortened by 2 bases and J by 4 bases, with 9 bases between the two germline ends. The CDR3 nucleotides read TGTGCCAGCAGCTTCGACAGAACCTATGGCTACACCTTC. Its translation is CASSFDRTYGYTF.

The chain couples TRBV5-1 to TRBJ2-5; no clear D. The germline V and J ends were trimmed by 0 bases and 0 bases, with 9 bases remaining between them. In germline, CDR1 is SGHRS, CDR2 YFSETQ. The CDR3 runs to 15 residues. The CDR3 sequence: CASSLEGGYQETQYF. The CDR3 bases are TGCGCCAGCAGCTTGGAGGGCGGATACCAAGAGACCCAGTACTTC.